Reported below is one T cell receptor beta chain. Version v3.0 of the immunoSEQ assay was performed at survey level. TCRdb's table, derived via immunoSEQ multiplex PCR, lists solely in-frame clones and lacks some. The sample includes some 27,000 clones, roughly 88% of them seen just once. The data stem from a study of long-term antiretroviral therapy in people with HIV. This TCR was recovered from a man aged 35 to 55 with HIV. The source material was unsorted PBMCs, sampled 3 years after starting antiretroviral therapy.

CDR3 loop: CASSLGQGLSTSGKEKLFF. DNA of the CDR3: TGTGCCAGCAGCTTGGGACAGGGGCTGAGCACTTCCGGCAAAGAAAAACTGTTTTTT. This sequence joins TRBV5-5 and TRBJ1-4, with 8 nucleotides matching TRBD1. With 0 bases clipped from V and 8 bases from J, the junction kept 18 bases outside the gene matches. There are 19 residues in the CDR3. CDR1 SGHKS and CDR2 YYEKEE come from the germline V gene (reference sequence).